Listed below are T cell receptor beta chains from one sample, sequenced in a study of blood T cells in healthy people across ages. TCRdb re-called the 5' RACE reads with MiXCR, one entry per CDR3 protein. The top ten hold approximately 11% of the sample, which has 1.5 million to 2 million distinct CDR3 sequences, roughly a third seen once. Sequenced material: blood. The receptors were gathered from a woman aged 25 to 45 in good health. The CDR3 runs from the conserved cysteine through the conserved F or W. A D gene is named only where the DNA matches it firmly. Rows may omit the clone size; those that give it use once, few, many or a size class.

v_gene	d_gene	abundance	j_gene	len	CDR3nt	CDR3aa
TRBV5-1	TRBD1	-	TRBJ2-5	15	TGCGCCAGCAGCTCGATGACAGGGGGGCAAGAGACCCAGTACTTC	CASSSMTGGQETQYF
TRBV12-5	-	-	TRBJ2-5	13	TGTGCTAGTGCCTTCGGAGGGTCGGAGACCCAGTACTTC	CASAFGGSETQYF
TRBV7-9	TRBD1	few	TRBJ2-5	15	TGTGCCAGCAGCTATGAAAAGGACAGGGTGGAGACCCAGTACTTC	CASSYEKDRVETQYF
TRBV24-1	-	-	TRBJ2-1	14	TGTGCCACTAGTGACCCGACAGGTAACAATGAGCAGTTCTTC	CATSDPTGNNEQFF
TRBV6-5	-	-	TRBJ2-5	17	TGTGCCAGCAGTTACTCGATGTTCGACAGCGACCAAGAGACCCAGTACTTC	CASSYSMFDSDQETQYF
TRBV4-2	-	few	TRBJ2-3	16	TGTGCCAGCAGCCAGGGCGGGGCCGCTAGCACAGATACGCAGTATTTT	CASSQGGAASTDTQYF
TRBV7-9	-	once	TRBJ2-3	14	TGTGCCAGCAGCCCTGCTAGTGTCGCAGATACGCAGTATTTT	CASSPASVADTQYF
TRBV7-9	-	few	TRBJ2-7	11	TGTGCCAGCAGCTTAGAGCACGAGCAGTACTTC	CASSLEHEQYF
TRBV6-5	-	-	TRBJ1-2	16	TGTGCCAGCAGTTATAAACCCGCCCCCGGAGCCTATGGCTACACCTTC	CASSYKPAPGAYGYTF
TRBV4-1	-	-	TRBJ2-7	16	TGCGCCAGCAGCCAAACAAAATGGGACGTCTCCTACGAGCAGTACTTC	CASSQTKWDVSYEQYF
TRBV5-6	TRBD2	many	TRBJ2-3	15	TGTGCCAGCAAGCTACTAGCGGGCGACACAGATACGCAGTATTTT	CASKLLAGDTDTQYF
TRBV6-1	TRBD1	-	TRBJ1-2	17	TGTGCCAGCAGTAGGACGGAAAGAGGACAGGCGGACTATGGCTACACCTTC	CASSRTERGQADYGYTF
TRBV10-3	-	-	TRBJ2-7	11	TGTGCCATCAGAGGGGGCTACGAGCAGTACTTC	CAIRGGYEQYF
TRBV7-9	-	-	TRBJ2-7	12	TGTGCCATCGAGGGGGACTCCTACGAGCAGTACTTC	CAIEGDSYEQYF
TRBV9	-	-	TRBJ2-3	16	TGTGCCGGCAGCGTAGGACACCTTACTAGCACAGATACGCAGTATTTT	CAGSVGHLTSTDTQYF
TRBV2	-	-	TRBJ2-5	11	TGTGCCGGCAGTGGAGAGCGGGCCCAGTACTTC	CAGSGERAQYF
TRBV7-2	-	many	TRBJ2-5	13	TGTGCCAGCAGCCTCACTAGGACTGCGACCCAGTACTTC	CASSLTRTATQYF
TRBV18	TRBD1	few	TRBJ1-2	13	TGTGCCAGCTCACCACAGGGGGCGAGTGGCTACACCTTC	CASSPQGASGYTF
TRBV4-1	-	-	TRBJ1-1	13	TGCGCCAGCAGCCAAGCAGGATTTGGTGAAGCTTTCTTT	CASSQAGFGEAFF
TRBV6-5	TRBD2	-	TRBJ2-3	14	TGTGCCAGCAAACCGGGACTAGCGATAGATACGCAGTATTTT	CASKPGLAIDTQYF
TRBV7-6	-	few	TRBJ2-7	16	TGTGCCAGCAGCCCCACCATGGCAGGGTCTTTGGTCGAGCAGTACTTC	CASSPTMAGSLVEQYF
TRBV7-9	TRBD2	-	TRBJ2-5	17	TGTGCCAGCAGACGAGGGGGCGTGCTAGCGGGAGTAGAGACCCAGTACTTC	CASRRGGVLAGVETQYF
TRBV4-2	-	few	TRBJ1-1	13	TGTGCCAGCAGCCAAGACAGGGCCCCTGAAGCTTTCTTT	CASSQDRAPEAFF
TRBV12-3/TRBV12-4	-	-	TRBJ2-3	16	TGTGCCAGCAGTTCGTATAACCTAGGGGGCACAGATACGCAGTATTTT	CASSSYNLGGTDTQYF
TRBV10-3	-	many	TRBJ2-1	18	TGTGCCATCAGTGAACGAGGGGGTGGGGAGAGCTCCTACAATGAGCAGTTCTTC	CAISERGGGESSYNEQFF
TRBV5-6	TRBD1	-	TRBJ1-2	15	TGTGCCAGCAGCTTGCGCGGGGACAGGAGATATGGCTACACCTTC	CASSLRGDRRYGYTF
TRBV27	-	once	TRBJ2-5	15	TGTGCCAACAGTTTATCGGTAGGGAACCAAGAGACCCAGTACTTC	CANSLSVGNQETQYF
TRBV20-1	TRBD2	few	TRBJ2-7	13	TGCAGTGCTAGCGGGAGGGCCCTCCACGAGCAGTACTTC	CSASGRALHEQYF
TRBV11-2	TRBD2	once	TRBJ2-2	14	TGTGCTAGCAGCTGGACTAGCGGCACAGGGGAGCTGTTTTTT	CASSWTSGTGELFF
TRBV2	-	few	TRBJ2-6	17	TGTGCCAGCACCTATGCGGGCTTAAACTCTGGGGCCAACGTCCTGACTTTC	CASTYAGLNSGANVLTF
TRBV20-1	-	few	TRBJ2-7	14	TGCAGTGCCAGTAGGAGGGTGGGGCCCTACGAGCAGTACTTC	CSASRRVGPYEQYF
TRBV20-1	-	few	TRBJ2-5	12	TGCAGTGCCGTGCGCGGACAAGAGACCCAGTACTTC	CSAVRGQETQYF
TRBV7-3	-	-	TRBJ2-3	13	TGTGCCAGCAGCCCACCACAGGGTCATACGCGGTATTTT	CASSPPQGHTRYF
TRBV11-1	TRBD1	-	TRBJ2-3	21	TGTGCCAGCAGCTTAGCGCGTGTACTGGACAGGGATCCCTCTAGCACAGATACGCAGTATTTT	CASSLARVLDRDPSSTDTQYF
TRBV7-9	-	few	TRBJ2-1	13	TGTGCCAGCAGCTTAACAGGTACCTATGAGCAGTTCTTC	CASSLTGTYEQFF
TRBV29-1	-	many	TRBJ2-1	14	TGCAGCGTTGAAGATAGCAGCTCCTACAATGAGCAGTTCTTC	CSVEDSSSYNEQFF
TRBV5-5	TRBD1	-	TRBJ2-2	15	TGTGCCAGCAGATGGGACAGGGTGAACACCGGGGAGCTGTTTTTT	CASRWDRVNTGELFF
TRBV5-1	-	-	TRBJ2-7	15	TGCGCCAGCGGCTTGGTCGGCAGGGAGCTCGACGAGCAGTACTTC	CASGLVGRELDEQYF
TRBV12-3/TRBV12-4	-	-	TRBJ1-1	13	TGTGCCAGCAGTAAAGGGGGGATCACCGGAGCTTTCTTT	CASSKGGITGAFF
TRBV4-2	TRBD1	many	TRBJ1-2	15	TGTGCCAGCAGCCGGTCACGGGACAGGGCCTATGGCTACACCTTC	CASSRSRDRAYGYTF
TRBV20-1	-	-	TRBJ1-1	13	TGCAGTGCTAGTTATTCAGGGGAAACTGAAGCTTTCTTT	CSASYSGETEAFF
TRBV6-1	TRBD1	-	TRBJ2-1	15	TGTGCCAGCAGTGAAGGGGACAGGAGAGACAATGAGCAGTTCTTC	CASSEGDRRDNEQFF
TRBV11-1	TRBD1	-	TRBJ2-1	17	TGTGCCAGCAGCTTAGGTCAGACAGGGAGAGTCTACAATGAGCAGTTCTTC	CASSLGQTGRVYNEQFF
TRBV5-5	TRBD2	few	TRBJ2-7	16	TGTGCCAGCAGCTCCCTACTAGCGGGCGCTTCCTACGAGCAGTACTTC	CASSSLLAGASYEQYF
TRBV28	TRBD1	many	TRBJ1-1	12	TGTGCCAGCAGCCCCCCGACAGGGAAAGCTTTCTTT	CASSPPTGKAFF
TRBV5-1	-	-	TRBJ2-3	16	TGCGCCAGCAGCGTTTTGACAGGCGCCAGCACAGATACGCAGTATTTT	CASSVLTGASTDTQYF
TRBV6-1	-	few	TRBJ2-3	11	TGTGCCAGCAGTCGTTCCTATACGCAGTATTTT	CASSRSYTQYF
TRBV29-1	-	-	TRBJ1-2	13	TGCAGCGTTGATTTTAATCCACTCGAGGGCTACACCTTC	CSVDFNPLEGYTF
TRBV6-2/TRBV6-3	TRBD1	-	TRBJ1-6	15	TGTGCCAGCACCGAATGGGGGACAGGGAATTCACCCCTCCACTTT	CASTEWGTGNSPLHF
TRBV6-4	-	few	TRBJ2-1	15	TGTGCCAGCAGTGAAGGGGTAGCGGTCCTTAATGAGCAGTTCTTC	CASSEGVAVLNEQFF
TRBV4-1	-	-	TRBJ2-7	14	TGCGCCAGCAGCGTACTAGTGCCGTCGATAGAGCAGTACTTC	CASSVLVPSIEQYF
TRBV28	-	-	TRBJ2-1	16	TGTGCCAGCAACCTAGGAGGGGTAGCGGAGTACAATGAGCAGTTCTTC	CASNLGGVAEYNEQFF